The rows below give T cell receptor beta chains drawn from one sample of a study of CD8 T cells in Susac syndrome. TCRdb called the immunoSEQ multiplex PCR reads again in MiXCR, with one record for every CDR3 protein. The data hold 200,000 to 250,000 distinct CDR3 sequences, with about 93% observed a single time. The specimen was CD8+ T cells from PBMCs. The source is a human donor with multiple sclerosis. Each CDR3 is given with its conserved first and last residue. The D gene is left open where the match is weak. The size field is filled for only some rows; it gives once, few, many or a size class.

J: TRBJ2-5
size: NA
V: TRBV27
D: NA
DNA: TGTGCCAGCAGTTCCATAGGCCCGGAGGAGACCCAGTACTTC
CDR3: CASSSIGPEETQYF

J: TRBJ2-5
size: NA
V: TRBV7-8
D: NA
DNA: TGTGCCAGCAGCCTAGAATCCGGGTGGGAGACCCAGTACTTC
CDR3: CASSLESGWETQYF

J: TRBJ1-1
size: NA
V: TRBV13
D: NA
DNA: TGTGCCAGCAGCTCCCGGGGGAACACTGAAGCTTTCTTT
CDR3: CASSSRGNTEAFF

J: TRBJ1-3
size: once
V: TRBV20-1
D: TRBD1
DNA: TGCAGTGCTAGTCACCGGGACAGGGACCCCTTCTTCTCTGGAAACACCATATATTTT
CDR3: CSASHRDRDPFFSGNTIYF

J: TRBJ2-7
size: once
V: TRBV7-2
D: TRBD1
DNA: TGTGCCAGCAGTTCGTGGACAGGGGACGAGCAGTACTTC
CDR3: CASSSWTGDEQYF

J: TRBJ1-1
size: NA
V: TRBV4-1
D: NA
DNA: TGCGCCAGCAGTCCCGACGGAGGGAGGACAACTGAAGCTTTCTTT
CDR3: CASSPDGGRTTEAFF

J: TRBJ2-6
size: NA
V: TRBV30
D: NA
DNA: TGTGCCTGGGACGGGCCCTGGGCCGCCTCTGGGGCCAACGTCCTGACTTTC
CDR3: CAWDGPWAASGANVLTF

J: TRBJ1-2
size: NA
V: TRBV7-9
D: NA
DNA: TGTGCCAGCAGCCTCAACGGACGCCCGGACTTATATGGCTACACCTTC
CDR3: CASSLNGRPDLYGYTF

J: TRBJ1-2
size: NA
V: TRBV7-9
D: NA
DNA: TGTGCCAGCAGGAAACCGGGAGTAAGGTTTGGCTACACCTTC
CDR3: CASRKPGVRFGYTF

J: TRBJ2-3
size: NA
V: TRBV4-3
D: TRBD2
DNA: TGCGCCAGCAGCCAGTTACTAGCGGGAAGGGGAAATACGCAGTATTTT
CDR3: CASSQLLAGRGNTQYF